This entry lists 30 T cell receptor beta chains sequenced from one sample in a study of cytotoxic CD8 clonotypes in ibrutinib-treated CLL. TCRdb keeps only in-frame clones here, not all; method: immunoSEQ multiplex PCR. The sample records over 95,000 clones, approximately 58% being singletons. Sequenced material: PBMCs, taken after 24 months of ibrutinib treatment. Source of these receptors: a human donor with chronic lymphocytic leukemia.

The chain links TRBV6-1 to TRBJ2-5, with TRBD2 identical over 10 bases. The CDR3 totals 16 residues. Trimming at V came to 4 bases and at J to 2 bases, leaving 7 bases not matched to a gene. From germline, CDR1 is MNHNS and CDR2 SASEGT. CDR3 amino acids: CASSGRLAGVQETQYF. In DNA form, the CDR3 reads TGTGCCAGCAGTGGGCGTCTAGCGGGGGTTCAAGAGACCCAGTACTTC.

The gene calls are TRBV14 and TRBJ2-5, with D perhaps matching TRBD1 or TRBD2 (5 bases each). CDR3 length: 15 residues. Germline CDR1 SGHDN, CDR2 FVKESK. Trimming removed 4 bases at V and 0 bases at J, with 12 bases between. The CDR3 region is CASSRTGRNQETQYF. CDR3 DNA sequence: TGTGCCAGCAGCCGTACGGGACGGAACCAAGAGACCCAGTACTTC.

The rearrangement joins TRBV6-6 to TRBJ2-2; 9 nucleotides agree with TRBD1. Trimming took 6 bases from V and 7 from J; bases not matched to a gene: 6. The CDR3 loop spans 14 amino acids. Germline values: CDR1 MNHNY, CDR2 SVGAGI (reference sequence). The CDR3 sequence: CASRQGAGLGELFF. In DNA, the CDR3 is TGTGCCAGCAGACAGGGGGCGGGACTCGGGGAGCTGTTTTTT.

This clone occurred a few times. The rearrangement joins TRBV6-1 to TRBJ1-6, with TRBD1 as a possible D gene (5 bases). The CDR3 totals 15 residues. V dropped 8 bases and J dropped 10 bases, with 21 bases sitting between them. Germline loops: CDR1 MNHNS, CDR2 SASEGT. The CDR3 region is CASLEIRVMRSPLHF. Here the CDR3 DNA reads TGTGCCAGCCTTGAGATCAGGGTAATGCGATCACCCCTCCACTTT.

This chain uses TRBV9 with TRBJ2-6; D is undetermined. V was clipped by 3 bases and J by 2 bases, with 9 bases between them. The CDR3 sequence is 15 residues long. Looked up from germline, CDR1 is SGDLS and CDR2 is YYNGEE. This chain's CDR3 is CASSATPTGANVLTF. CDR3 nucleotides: TGTGCCAGCAGCGCGACACCGACTGGGGCCAACGTCCTGACTTTC.

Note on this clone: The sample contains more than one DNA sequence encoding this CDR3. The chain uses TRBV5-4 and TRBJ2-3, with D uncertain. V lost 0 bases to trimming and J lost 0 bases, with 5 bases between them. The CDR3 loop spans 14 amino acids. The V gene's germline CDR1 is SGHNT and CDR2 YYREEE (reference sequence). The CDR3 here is CASSLGSSTDTQYF. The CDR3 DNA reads TGTGCCAGCAGCTTGGGTTCTAGCACAGATACGCAGTATTTT.

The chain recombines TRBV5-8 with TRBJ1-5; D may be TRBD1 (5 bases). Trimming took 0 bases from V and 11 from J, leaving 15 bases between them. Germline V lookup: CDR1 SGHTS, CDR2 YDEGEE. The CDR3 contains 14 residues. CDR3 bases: TGTGCCAGCAGCTTGGATGGGGCTTCCCGGGCCCAGCATTTT. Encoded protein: CASSLDGASRAQHF.

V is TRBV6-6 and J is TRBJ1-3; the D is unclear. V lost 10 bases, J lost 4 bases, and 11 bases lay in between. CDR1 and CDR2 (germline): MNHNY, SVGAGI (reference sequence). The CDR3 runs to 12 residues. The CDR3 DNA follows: TGTGCCACCCTATCCCCGGGAAACACCATATATTTT. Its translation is CATLSPGNTIYF.

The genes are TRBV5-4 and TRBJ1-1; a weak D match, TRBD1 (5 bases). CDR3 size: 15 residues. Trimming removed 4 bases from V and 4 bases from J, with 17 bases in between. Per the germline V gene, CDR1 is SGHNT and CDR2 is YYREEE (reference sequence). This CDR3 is CASSLGGAGGTEAFF. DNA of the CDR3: TGTGCCAGCAGCCTGGGCGGCGCCGGGGGCACTGAAGCTTTCTTT.

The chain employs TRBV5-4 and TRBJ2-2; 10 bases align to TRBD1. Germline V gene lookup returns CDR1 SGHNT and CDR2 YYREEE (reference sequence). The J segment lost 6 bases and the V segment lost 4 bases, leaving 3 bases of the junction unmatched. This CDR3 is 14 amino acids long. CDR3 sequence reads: CASSVGQGSGELFF. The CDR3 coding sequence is TGTGCCAGCAGCGTGGGACAGGGGTCCGGGGAGCTGTTTTTT.

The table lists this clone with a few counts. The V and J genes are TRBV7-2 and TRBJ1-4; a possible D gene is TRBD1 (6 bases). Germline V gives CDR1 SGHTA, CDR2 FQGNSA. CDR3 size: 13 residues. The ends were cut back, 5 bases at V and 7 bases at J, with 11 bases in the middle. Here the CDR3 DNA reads TGTGCCAGCAGCCAACAGGGAGGTGAAAAACTGTTTTTT. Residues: CASSQQGGEKLFF. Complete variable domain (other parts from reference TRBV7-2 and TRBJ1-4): GAGVSQSPSNKVTEKGKDVELRCDPISGHTALYWYRQSLGQGLEFLIYFQGNSAPDKSGLPSDRFSAERTGGSVSTLTIQRTQQEDSAVYLCASSQQGGEKLFFGSGTQLSVL.

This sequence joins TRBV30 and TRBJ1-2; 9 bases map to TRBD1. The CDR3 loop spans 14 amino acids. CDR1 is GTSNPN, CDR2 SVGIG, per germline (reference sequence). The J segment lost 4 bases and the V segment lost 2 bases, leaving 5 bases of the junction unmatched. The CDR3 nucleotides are TGTGCCTGGAGTTACAGGGGGCGTAGCTATGGCTACACCTTC. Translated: CAWSYRGRSYGYTF.

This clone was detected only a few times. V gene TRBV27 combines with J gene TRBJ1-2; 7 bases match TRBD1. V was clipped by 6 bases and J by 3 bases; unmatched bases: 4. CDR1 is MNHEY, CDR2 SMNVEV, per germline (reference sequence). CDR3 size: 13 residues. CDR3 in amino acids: CASRRGRDYGYTF. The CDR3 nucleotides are TGTGCCAGCAGGAGGGGGCGCGACTATGGCTACACCTTC.

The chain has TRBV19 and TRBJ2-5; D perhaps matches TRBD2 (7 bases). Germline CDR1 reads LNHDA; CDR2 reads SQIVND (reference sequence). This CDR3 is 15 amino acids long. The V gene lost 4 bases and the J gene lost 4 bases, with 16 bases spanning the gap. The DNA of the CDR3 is TGTGCCAGTAGTACTGGGAGGGGGGGCCGAGAGACCCAGTACTTC. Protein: CASSTGRGGRETQYF.

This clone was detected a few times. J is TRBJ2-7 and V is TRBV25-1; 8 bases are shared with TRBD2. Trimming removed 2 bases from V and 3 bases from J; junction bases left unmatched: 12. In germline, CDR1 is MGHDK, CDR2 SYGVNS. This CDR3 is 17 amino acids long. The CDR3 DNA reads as TGTGCCAGCAGTGAACGGGGGGGACACTCATCCCACTACGAGCAGTACTTC. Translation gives CASSERGGHSSHYEQYF.

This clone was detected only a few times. CDR3 region: CASSPNTDTQYF. The DNA of the CDR3 is TGTGCCAGCAGCCCAAACACAGATACGCAGTATTTT. V usage is TRBV11-3 and J usage is TRBJ2-3, with D unclear. V gave up 5 bases and J gave up 2 bases, with 5 bases separating them. This CDR3 comprises 12 residues. Germline V gives CDR1 SGHNT, CDR2 YENEEA.

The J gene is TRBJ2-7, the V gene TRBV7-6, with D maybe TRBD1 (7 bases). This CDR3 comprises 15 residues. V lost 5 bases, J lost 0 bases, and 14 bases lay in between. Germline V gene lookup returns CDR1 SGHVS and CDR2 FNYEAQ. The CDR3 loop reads CASSPQGGSSYEQYF. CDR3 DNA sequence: TGTGCCAGCAGCCCGCAGGGGGGAAGCTCCTACGAGCAGTACTTC.

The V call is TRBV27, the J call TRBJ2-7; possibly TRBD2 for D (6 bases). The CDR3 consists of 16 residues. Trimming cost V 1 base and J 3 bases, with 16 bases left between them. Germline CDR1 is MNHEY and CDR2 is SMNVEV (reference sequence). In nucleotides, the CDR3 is TGTGCCAGCAGTTTATGGGGTAGCGGCGCCGTCTACGAGCAGTACTTC. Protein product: CASSLWGSGAVYEQYF.

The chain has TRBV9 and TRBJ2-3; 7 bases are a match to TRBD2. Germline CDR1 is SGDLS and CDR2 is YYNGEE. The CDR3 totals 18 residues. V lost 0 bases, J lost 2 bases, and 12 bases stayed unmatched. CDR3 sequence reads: CASSVGEGLTIYTDTQYF. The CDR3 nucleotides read TGTGCCAGCAGCGTAGGGGAGGGGCTCACAATCTACACAGATACGCAGTATTTT.

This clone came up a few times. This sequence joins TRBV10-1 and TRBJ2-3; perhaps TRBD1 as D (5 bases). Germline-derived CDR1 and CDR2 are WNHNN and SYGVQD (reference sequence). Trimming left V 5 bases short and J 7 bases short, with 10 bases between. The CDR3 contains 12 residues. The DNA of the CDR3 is TGCGCCAGCAGTTCCGACAGTTATACGCAGTATTTT. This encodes CASSSDSYTQYF.

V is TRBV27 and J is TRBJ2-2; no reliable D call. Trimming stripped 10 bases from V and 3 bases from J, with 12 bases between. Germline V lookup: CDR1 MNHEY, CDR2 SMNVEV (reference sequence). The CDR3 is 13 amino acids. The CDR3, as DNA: TGTGCCAACATGAATGGTTACACCGGGGAGCTGTTTTTT. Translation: CANMNGYTGELFF.

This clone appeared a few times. The CDR3 coding sequence is TGTGCCAGTAGTATCGTCAGCTCAGGCCTCTACGAGCAGTACTTC. Translation: CASSIVSSGLYEQYF. The chain combines TRBV19 with TRBJ2-7; D not certain. V dropped 3 bases and J dropped 3 bases, with 15 bases sitting between them. Germline V gene lookup returns CDR1 LNHDA and CDR2 SQIVND (reference sequence). This CDR3 is 15 amino acids long.

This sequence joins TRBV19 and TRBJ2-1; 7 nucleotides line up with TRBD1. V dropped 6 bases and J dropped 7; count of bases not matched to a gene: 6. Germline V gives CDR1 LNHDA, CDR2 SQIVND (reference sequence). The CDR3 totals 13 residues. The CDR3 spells CASREGAWNEQFF. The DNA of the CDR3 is TGTGCCAGTAGAGAGGGGGCATGGAATGAGCAGTTCTTC.

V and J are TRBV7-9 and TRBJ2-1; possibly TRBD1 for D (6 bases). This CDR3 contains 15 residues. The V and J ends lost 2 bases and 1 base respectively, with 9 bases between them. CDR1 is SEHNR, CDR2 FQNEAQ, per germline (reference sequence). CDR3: CASSLTRGSYNEQFF. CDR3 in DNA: TGTGCCAGCAGCTTAACCAGGGGTTCCTACAATGAGCAGTTCTTC.

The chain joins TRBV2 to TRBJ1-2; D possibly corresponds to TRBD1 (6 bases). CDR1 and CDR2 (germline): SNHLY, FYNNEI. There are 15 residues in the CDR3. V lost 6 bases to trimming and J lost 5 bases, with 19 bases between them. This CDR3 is CASSLARTAAYGYTF. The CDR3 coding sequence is TGTGCCAGCAGCCTCGCGAGGACAGCTGCTTATGGCTACACCTTC.

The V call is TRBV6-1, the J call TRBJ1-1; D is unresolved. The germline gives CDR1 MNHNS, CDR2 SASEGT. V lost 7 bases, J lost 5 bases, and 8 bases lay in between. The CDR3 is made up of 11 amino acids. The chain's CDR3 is CASTSGTEAFF. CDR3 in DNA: TGTGCCAGCACCTCGGGAACTGAAGCTTTCTTT.

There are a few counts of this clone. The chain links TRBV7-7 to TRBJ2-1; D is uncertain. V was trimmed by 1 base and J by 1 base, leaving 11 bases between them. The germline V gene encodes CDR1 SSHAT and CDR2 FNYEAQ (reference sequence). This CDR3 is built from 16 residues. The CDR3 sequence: CASSLGRQVSYNEQFF. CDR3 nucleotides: TGTGCCAGCAGCTTAGGTAGGCAGGTATCCTACAATGAGCAGTTCTTC.

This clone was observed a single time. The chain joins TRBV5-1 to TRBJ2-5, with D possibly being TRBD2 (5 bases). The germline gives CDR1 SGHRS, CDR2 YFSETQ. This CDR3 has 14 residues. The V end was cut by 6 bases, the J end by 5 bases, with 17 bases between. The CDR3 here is CASTPAVVGETQYF. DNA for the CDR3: TGCGCCAGCACCCCAGCGGTTGTAGGGGAGACCCAGTACTTC. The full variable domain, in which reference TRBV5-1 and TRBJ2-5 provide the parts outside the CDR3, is KAGVTQTPRYLIKTRGQQVTLSCSPISGHRSVSWYQQTPGQGLQFLFEYFSETQRNKGNFPGRFSGRQFSNSRSEMNVSTLELGDSALYLCASTPAVVGETQYFGPGTRLLVL.

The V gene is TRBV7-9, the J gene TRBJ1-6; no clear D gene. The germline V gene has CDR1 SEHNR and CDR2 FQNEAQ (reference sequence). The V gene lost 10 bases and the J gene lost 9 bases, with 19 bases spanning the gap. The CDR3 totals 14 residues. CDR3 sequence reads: CAIPLRTELSPLHF. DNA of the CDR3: TGTGCCATCCCCCTCCGGACCGAGCTTTCACCCCTCCACTTT.

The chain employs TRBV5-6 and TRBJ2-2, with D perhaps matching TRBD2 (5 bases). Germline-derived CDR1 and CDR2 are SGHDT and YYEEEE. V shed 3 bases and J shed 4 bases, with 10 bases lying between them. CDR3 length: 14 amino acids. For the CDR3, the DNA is TGTGCCAGCAGCTGGGCTAGCAGCACCGGGGAGCTGTTTTTT. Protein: CASSWASSTGELFF.